In this sample, the clone carrying this T cell receptor (beta chain) turned up a few times. Its specificity is not known. TCRdb reprocessed the reads with MiXCR, giving one entry per CDR3 protein. The sample has fewer than 550,000 distinct CDR3 sequences, approximately 11% seen once. This CDR3 region has 14 residues. In germline, CDR1 is SGHKS, CDR2 YYEKEE (reference sequence). Deletions cut 0 bases from V and 1 base from J, with 8 bases between. The sample comes from a study of T cell repertoires in cytomegalovirus infection. Findings and limits, study-wide: Carriers of CMV plus the relevant HLA were identified by cumulative public TCR beta family frequency.

The sequence was obtained from a human donor in good health (CMV status not recorded). Some clones in this sample may be carry-over from other donors' samples. J is TRBJ2-7 and V is TRBV5-5; D unclear. Sequenced: PBMCs. The CDR3 here is CASSLGQNSYEQYF. For the CDR3, the DNA is TGTGCCAGCAGCTTGGGGCAAAATTCCTACGAGCAGTACTTC.